These 18 T cell receptor beta chains came from one sample sequenced in a study of response to subunit inactivated influenza vaccine. TCRdb reanalysed the RT-PCR reads using MiXCR and keeps one entry per CDR3 protein. The table has around 190,000 distinct CDR3 sequences, nearly 9.5% seen once. The sample was non-naive T cells sorted from PBMCs, taken on the day of vaccination. The receptor set was obtained from a man in his forties or fifties who received an inactivated influenza vaccine.

There are a few counts of this clonotype. The chain links TRBV28 to TRBJ1-2; D gene ambiguous. The V gene lost 7 bases and the J gene lost 5 bases, with 14 bases spanning the gap. The length of the CDR3 is 13 residues. Germline V lookup: CDR1 MDHEN, CDR2 SYDVKM. The CDR3 sequence is CASTPLLGYGYTF. The CDR3 nucleotides are TGTGCCAGCACCCCCCTCCTGGGTTATGGCTACACCTTC.

In nucleotides, the CDR3 is TGTGCCAGCAGCCAAGACGTTGTGTCGGGGGCCTATGGCTACACCTTC. This translates into CASSQDVVSGAYGYTF. The chain carries TRBV4-2 and TRBJ1-2; D is possibly TRBD1 (6 bases). In germline, CDR1 is LGHNA, CDR2 YNFKEQ. V was trimmed by 0 bases and J by 4 bases, leaving 15 bases between them. The CDR3 runs to 16 residues.

This clonotype was counted a few times. Being one base from a much bigger clone, this may be a read error. The V and J genes are TRBV20-1 and TRBJ2-5; D uncertain. V was trimmed by 3 bases and J by 2 bases, leaving 1 base between them. The CDR3 has 10 amino acids. Germline V CDR1 and CDR2: DFQATT, SNEGSKA (reference sequence). CDR3: CSASQETQYF. The CDR3 nucleotides are TGCAGTGCTAGTCAAGAGACCCAGTACTTC.

This clonotype was seen more than once but under ten times. The genes are TRBV5-5 and TRBJ2-3; D gene uncertain. The V and J ends lost 1 base and 4 bases respectively, with 7 bases between them. Germline loops: CDR1 SGHKS, CDR2 YYEKEE (reference sequence). The CDR3 is 13 amino acids. The CDR3 here is CASSLTAPDTQYF. The CDR3 DNA reads as TGTGCCAGCAGCTTGACGGCTCCAGATACGCAGTATTTT.

The chain combines TRBV20-1 with TRBJ1-1; weak D call: TRBD1 (5 bases). CDR3 length: 14 residues. The germline gives CDR1 DFQATT, CDR2 SNEGSKA (reference sequence). Trimming took 4 bases from V and 7 from J, leaving 19 bases between them. The CDR3: CSATGSHLRGEAFF. The CDR3 bases are TGCAGTGCTACGGGATCCCACCTTAGGGGTGAAGCTTTCTTT.

The gene calls are TRBV12-3 or TRBV12-4 and TRBJ1-3; maybe TRBD1 (5 bases). This CDR3 region has 15 residues. Trimming took off 8 bases at V and 2 bases at J, with 16 bases between the two ends. CDR3 protein: CASVYTGFTGNTIYF. As DNA, the CDR3 is TGTGCCAGCGTCTATACAGGTTTTACTGGAAACACCATATATTTT.

This clonotype has just a few counts. This chain connects TRBV9 to TRBJ2-5; no definite D call. The CDR3 runs 15 residues. The V end was cut by 3 bases, the J end by 3 bases, with 15 bases between. The germline CDR1 and CDR2 sequences are SGDLS and YYNGEE. DNA of the CDR3: TGTGCCAGCAGCGAGTCCCCGACGAGCGAAGAGACCCAGTACTTC. It is translated as CASSESPTSEETQYF.

This clonotype has only a few counts. The chain combines TRBV7-9 with TRBJ2-7, with 7 bases matching TRBD1. Germline V gene sequence: CDR1 SEHNR, CDR2 FQNEAQ (reference sequence). Trimming at V came to 0 bases and at J to 7 bases, leaving 12 bases not matched to a gene. The CDR3 extends over 16 amino acids. The CDR3 DNA follows: TGTGCCAGCAGCTTAGCCCTAGGGACAGTCCTCGCTGAGCAGTACTTC. Translation: CASSLALGTVLAEQYF.

The chain couples TRBV2 to TRBJ2-7; 10 nucleotides align to TRBD1. J gave up 0 bases and V 7 bases, and 6 bases lay outside the gene matches. There are 15 residues in the CDR3. Germline CDR1 reads SNHLY; CDR2 reads FYNNEI. The CDR3 DNA reads TGTGCCAGCACCCAGGACAGGGGGTACTCCTACGAGCAGTACTTC. Its protein product is CASTQDRGYSYEQYF.

V gene TRBV6-5 combines with J gene TRBJ2-3; 10 bases are shared with TRBD2. Losses at the gene ends were 0 bases for V and 6 bases for J; bases not matched to a gene: 15. Germline CDR1 MNHEY, CDR2 SVGAGI. There are 19 residues in the CDR3. The CDR3 DNA follows: TGTGCCAGCAGTTACTCCCGAGCCCCTTCTAGCGGGAGTTTGGATACGCAGTATTTT. It translates to CASSYSRAPSSGSLDTQYF.

The rearrangement joins TRBV7-6 to TRBJ1-2; D is unresolved. The V gene's germline CDR1 is SGHVS and CDR2 FNYEAQ. V lost 3 bases and J lost 1, with 6 bases in between. The CDR3 runs 13 residues. For the CDR3, the DNA is TGTGCCAGCAGCTTTGGGGATAACTATGGCTACACCTTC. It encodes CASSFGDNYGYTF.

The chain uses TRBV10-3 and TRBJ2-1, with 10 bases lining up with TRBD2. Trimming removed 4 bases from V and 10 bases from J; junction bases left unmatched: 10. The CDR3 spans 15 residues. Germline V gene lookup returns CDR1 ENHRY and CDR2 SYGVKD. The CDR3 sequence: CAISGASGSSREQFF. CDR3 nucleotides: TGTGCCATCAGTGGAGCTAGCGGGAGTAGTAGGGAGCAGTTCTTC.

At least ten counts were recorded for this clonotype. The chain carries TRBV9 and TRBJ2-1; 12 positions agree with TRBD2. This CDR3 comprises 15 residues. V shed 0 bases, J shed 10 bases, and the junction held 5 bases outside the gene matches. CDR1 and CDR2 (germline): SGDLS, YYNGEE. CDR3 coding DNA: TGTGCCAGCAGCGTAGTCCCTAGCGGGGGGGACGAGCAGTTCTTC. Translated, it gives CASSVVPSGGDEQFF.

This clonotype occurred a few times. The CDR3 bases are TGTGCCAGCAGCCATCCGGGACTAGCGGCTTACAATGAGCAGTTCTTC. Its protein is CASSHPGLAAYNEQFF. The chain is built from TRBV3-1 and TRBJ2-1, with 11 nucleotides matching TRBD2. The length of the CDR3 is 16 residues. Germline V gene data show CDR1 as LGHDT and CDR2 as YNNKEL (reference sequence). Trimming cost V 3 bases and J 4 bases; bases outside gene matches: 5.

This clonotype has at least ten counts. This sequence joins TRBV12-3 or TRBV12-4 and TRBJ2-2; D unresolved. V was shortened by 2 bases and J by 4 bases, with 8 bases between the two germline ends. This CDR3 contains 14 residues. As DNA, the CDR3 is TGTGCCAGCAGTTTAAATACCGGCACCGGGGAGCTGTTTTTT. The encoded protein is CASSLNTGTGELFF.

The V call is TRBV4-1, the J call TRBJ1-4; no clear D. V was pared by 0 bases and J by 2 bases, with 10 bases between. The CDR3 has 16 residues. Germline V gene data show CDR1 as MGHRA and CDR2 as YSYEKL. This chain's CDR3 is CASSQDRGLTNEKLFF. CDR3 DNA sequence: TGCGCCAGCAGCCAAGATCGAGGGTTGACTAATGAAAAACTGTTTTTT.

With respect to this clonotype: One junction end disagrees with the germline gene, perhaps due to a read error. The V gene is TRBV5-6, the J gene TRBJ2-7, with D perhaps matching TRBD1 (5 bases). This CDR3 contains 13 residues. Germline loops: CDR1 SGHDT, CDR2 YYEEEE. In DNA form, the CDR3 reads TGTGCCATCAGCCTGGGGCAGAGCTACGAGCAGTACTTC. Translated: CAISLGQSYEQYF. Drawing the rest from reference TRBV5-6 and TRBJ2-7, the complete variable domain is DAGVTQSPTHLIKTRGQQVTLRCSPKSGHDTVSWYQQALGQGPQFIFQYYEEEERQRGNFPDRFSGHQFPNYSSELNVNALLLGDSALYLCAISLGQSYEQYFGPGTRLTVT.

The chain employs TRBV5-4 and TRBJ2-3; D is perhaps TRBD1 (5 bases). This CDR3 region has 13 residues. V lost 0 bases and J lost 4, with 6 bases in between. Per the germline V gene, CDR1 is SGHNT and CDR2 is YYREEE (reference sequence). The CDR3 region has the DNA TGTGCCAGCAGCTTGGGACAGTCAGATACGCAGTATTTT. Amino acids: CASSLGQSDTQYF.